This TCR beta chain was sequenced in a study of Ad26.COV2.S vaccination and SARS-CoV-2 variants. Study-wide context: By the intramuscular route, Ad26.COV2.S was given once, or twice 56 days apart. Whole-study results and caveats: After vaccination, substantial breadth of spike-specific CD8+ and CD4+ responses was reported.

The method was immunoSEQ multiplex PCR; TCRdb's version includes in-frame clones alone and lacks a portion of them. The table includes approximately 450,000 clones, approximately 90% detected once. Treatment given: roughly 18 received Ad26.COV2.S at low or high dose, single or two shots; 5 received placebo; per-sample allocation not given. At day 63 after the first vaccine or placebo injection, samples were drawn. V shed 6 bases, J shed 1 base, and the junction held 7 bases outside the gene matches. This CDR3 spans 15 amino acids. CDR1 MNHEY and CDR2 SVGAGI come from the germline V gene. With respect to this clone: Its antigen is not identified.

The chain carries TRBV6-5 and TRBJ1-1, with 8 bases fitting TRBD1. The source was peripheral blood, collected in a trial of Ad26.COV2.S vaccine versus placebo. This clonotype originated in a person between 18 and 59 years old who received the Ad26.COV2.S COVID-19 vaccine or a placebo. CDR3 loop: CASSTGQGSNTEAFF. CDR3 coding DNA: TGTGCCAGCAGCACCGGACAGGGATCGAACACTGAAGCTTTCTTT.